This paragraph reports one TCR beta chain. These data come from a study of blood T cell repertoires in COVID-19. Study-level background: From the United States, Italy and Spain came samples of acute and convalescent COVID-19. The cDNA or gDNA used as material had been derived from T cells, B-cell-depleted T cells, or PBMCs.

In the authors' methods: Reference gene primer amplification yielded estimated nucleated cell counts. Sequenced by immunoSEQ multiplex PCR; TCRdb stores in-frame clones only, minus some. V and J calls and clone size are copied from that table; D and trimming were computed from the DNA. The data contain some 200,000 clones, 80% to 85% of them seen just once; the ten biggest clones take up roughly 5.3%. The CDR3 covers 16 residues. Germline assignment: CDR1 SGHTA and CDR2 FQGTGA. Germline trimming cut 3 bases from V and 6 bases from J; bases unmatched to any gene: 3. Sequencing used peripheral blood. The source is a woman in her sixties who had recovered from COVID-19. V gene TRBV7-3 combines with J gene TRBJ2-3, with TRBD2 identical over 16 bases. The CDR3 reads CASSLGLAGGQDTQYF. As DNA, the CDR3 is TGTGCCAGCAGCTTGGGACTAGCGGGGGGGCAGGATACGCAGTATTTT.